The 4 T cell receptor beta chains given below trace back to one sample, sequenced in a study of shared clonotypes between healthy human individuals. Profiling relied on immunoSEQ multiplex PCR, and the TCRdb table lists in-frame clones only, not all of them. The sample includes 2 million to 2.5 million clones, about 92% of them seen just once. Material: naive CD4+ T cells from PBMCs. Regarding subset: CD45RA+ positively selected. Receptors originate from a man aged 18 to 30 in good health. Some clones in this sample may be carry-over from other donors' samples.

CDR3 sequence: CASSSLWGGTEAFF. The CDR3 DNA sequence: TGTGCCAGCAGTTCCCTTTGGGGTGGCACTGAAGCTTTCTTT. This rearrangement joins TRBV28 to TRBJ1-1; D is uncertain. V lost 4 bases and J lost 4, with 13 bases in between. Germline V gene data show CDR1 as MDHEN and CDR2 as SYDVKM. The CDR3 consists of 14 residues.

This clone has just one count. The sample contains more than one DNA sequence encoding this CDR3. This sequence joins TRBV7-2 and TRBJ2-3, with 14 bases identical to TRBD2. V was pared by 0 bases and J by 4 bases, with 3 bases of the junction left unmatched. This CDR3 comprises 17 residues. Germline assignment: CDR1 SGHTA and CDR2 FQGNSA. CDR3 loop: CASSLARGLAGADTQYF. CDR3 DNA: TGTGCCAGCAGCTTAGCCAGGGGACTAGCGGGAGCAGATACGCAGTATTTT. Looking up the rest from reference TRBV7-2 and TRBJ2-3 gives the full variable domain: GAGVSQSPSNKVTEKGKDVELRCDPISGHTALYWYRQSLGQGLEFLIYFQGNSAPDKSGLPSDRFSAERTGGSVSTLTIQRTQQEDSAVYLCASSLARGLAGADTQYFGPGTRLTVL.

About this clone: A read error may produce the germline difference seen at one junction end. Other DNA variants within this sample encode the same CDR3. The chain couples TRBV28 to TRBJ2-7, with D unresolved. The V gene's germline CDR1 is MDHEN and CDR2 SYDVKM. CDR3 length equals 12 residues. The CDR3 DNA is TGTGCGAGCAGGCTAAGCTCCTACGAGCAGTACTTC. Translating it yields CASRLSSYEQYF.

Regarding this clone: Within the sample, other DNA sequences also encode this same CDR3. The rearrangement joins TRBV18 to TRBJ2-1; TRBD2 matches at 16 bases. Losses at the gene ends were 3 bases for V and 7 bases for J; bases not matched to a gene: 3. In germline, CDR1 is KGHSH, CDR2 LQKENI. The CDR3 extends over 16 amino acids. CDR3 amino acids: CASSPPGLAGGNEQFF. CDR3 DNA: TGTGCCAGCTCACCCCCGGGACTAGCGGGAGGGAATGAGCAGTTCTTC. Complete variable domain (other parts from reference TRBV18 and TRBJ2-1): NAGVMQNPRHLVRRRGQEARLRCSPMKGHSHVYWYRQLPEEGLKFMVYLQKENIIDESGMPKERFSAEFPKEGPSILRIQQVVRGDSAAYFCASSPPGLAGGNEQFFGPGTRLTVL.